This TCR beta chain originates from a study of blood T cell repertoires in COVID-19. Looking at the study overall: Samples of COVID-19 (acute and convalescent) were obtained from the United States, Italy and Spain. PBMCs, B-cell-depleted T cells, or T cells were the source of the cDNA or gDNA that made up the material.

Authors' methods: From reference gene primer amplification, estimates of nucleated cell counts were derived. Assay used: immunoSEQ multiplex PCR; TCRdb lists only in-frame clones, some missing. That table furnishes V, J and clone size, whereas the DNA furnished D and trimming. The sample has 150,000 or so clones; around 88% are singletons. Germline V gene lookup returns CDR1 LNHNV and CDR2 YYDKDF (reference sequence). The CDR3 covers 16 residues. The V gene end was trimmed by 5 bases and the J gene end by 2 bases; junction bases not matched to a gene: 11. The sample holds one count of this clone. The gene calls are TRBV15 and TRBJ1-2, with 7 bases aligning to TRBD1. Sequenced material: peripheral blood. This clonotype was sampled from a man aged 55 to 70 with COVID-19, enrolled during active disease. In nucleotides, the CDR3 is TGTGCCACCAGCGGAGCCCCGGGACAGAAAAACTATGGCTACACCTTC. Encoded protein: CATSGAPGQKNYGYTF.